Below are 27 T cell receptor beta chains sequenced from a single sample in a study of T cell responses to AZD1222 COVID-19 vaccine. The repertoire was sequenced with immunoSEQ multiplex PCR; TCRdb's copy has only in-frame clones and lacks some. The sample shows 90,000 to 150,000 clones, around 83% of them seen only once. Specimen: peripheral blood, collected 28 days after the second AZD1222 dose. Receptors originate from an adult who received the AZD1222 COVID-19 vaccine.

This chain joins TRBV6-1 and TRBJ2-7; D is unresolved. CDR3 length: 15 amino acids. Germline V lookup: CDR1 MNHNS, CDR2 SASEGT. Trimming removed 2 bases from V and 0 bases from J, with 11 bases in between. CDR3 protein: CASSEPGGPSYEQYF. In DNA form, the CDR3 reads TGTGCCAGCAGTGAACCCGGTGGGCCCTCCTACGAGCAGTACTTC.

The CDR3 is CASSRRTTSYEQYF. CDR3 nucleotide sequence: TGTGCCAGCTCACGACGGACTACTTCCTACGAGCAGTACTTC. This chain links TRBV18 with TRBJ2-7, with TRBD2 as a possible D gene (6 bases). In germline, CDR1 is KGHSH, CDR2 LQKENI. Trimming took off 4 bases at V and 1 base at J, with 11 bases between the two ends. This CDR3 is built from 14 residues.

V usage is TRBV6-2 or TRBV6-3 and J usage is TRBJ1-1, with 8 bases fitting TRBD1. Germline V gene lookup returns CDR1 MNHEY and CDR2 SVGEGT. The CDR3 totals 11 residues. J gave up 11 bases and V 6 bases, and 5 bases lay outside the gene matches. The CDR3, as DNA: TGTGCCAGCAGCTGGGACAGGCGGGCTTTCTTT. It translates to CASSWDRRAFF.

The CDR3 sequence: CASSLATGAYGELFF. The DNA of the CDR3 is TGTGCCAGCAGCTTGGCCACGGGGGCTTACGGGGAGCTGTTTTTT. V is TRBV5-8 and J is TRBJ2-2, with D possibly called TRBD1 or TRBD2 (6 bases each). This CDR3 spans 15 amino acids. From germline, CDR1 is SGHTS and CDR2 YDEGEE. The ends were cut back, 0 bases at V and 7 bases at J, with 13 bases in the middle.

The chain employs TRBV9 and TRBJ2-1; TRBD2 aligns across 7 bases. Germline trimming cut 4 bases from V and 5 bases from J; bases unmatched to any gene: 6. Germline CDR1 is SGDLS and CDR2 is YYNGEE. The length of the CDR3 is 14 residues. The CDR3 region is CASSPQREDNEQFF. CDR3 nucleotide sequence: TGTGCCAGCAGCCCCCAACGGGAGGACAATGAGCAGTTCTTC. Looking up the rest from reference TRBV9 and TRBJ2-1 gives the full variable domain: DSGVTQTPKHLITATGQRVTLRCSPRSGDLSVYWYQQSLDQGLQFLIQYYNGEERAKGNILERFSAQQFPDLHSELNLSSLELGDSALYFCASSPQREDNEQFFGPGTRLTVL.

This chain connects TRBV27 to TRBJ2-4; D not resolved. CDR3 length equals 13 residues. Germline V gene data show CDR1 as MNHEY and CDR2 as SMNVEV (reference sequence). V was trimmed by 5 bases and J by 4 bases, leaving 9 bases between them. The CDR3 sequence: CASSPLDKNIQYF. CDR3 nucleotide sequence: TGTGCCAGCAGTCCCCTGGATAAAAACATTCAGTACTTC.

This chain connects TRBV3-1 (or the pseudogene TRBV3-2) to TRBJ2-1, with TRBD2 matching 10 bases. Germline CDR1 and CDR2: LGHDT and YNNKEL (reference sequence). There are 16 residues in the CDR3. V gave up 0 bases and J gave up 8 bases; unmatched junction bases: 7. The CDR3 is CASSQDRGLAYYEQFF. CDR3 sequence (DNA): TGTGCCAGCAGCCAAGATCGGGGACTAGCGTACTATGAGCAGTTCTTC.

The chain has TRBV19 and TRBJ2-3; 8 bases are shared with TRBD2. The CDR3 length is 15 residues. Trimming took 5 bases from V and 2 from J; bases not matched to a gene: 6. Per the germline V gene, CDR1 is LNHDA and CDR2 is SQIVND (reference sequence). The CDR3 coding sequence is TGTGCCAGTAGTCCGGCTAGCGGGTTCACAGATACGCAGTATTTT. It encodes CASSPASGFTDTQYF.

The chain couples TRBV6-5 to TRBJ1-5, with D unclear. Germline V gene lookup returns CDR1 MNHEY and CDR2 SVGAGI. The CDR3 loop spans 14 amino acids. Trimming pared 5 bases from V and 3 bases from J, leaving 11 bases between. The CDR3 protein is CASSKNTYNQPQHF. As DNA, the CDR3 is TGTGCCAGCAGTAAGAACACCTACAATCAGCCCCAGCATTTT.

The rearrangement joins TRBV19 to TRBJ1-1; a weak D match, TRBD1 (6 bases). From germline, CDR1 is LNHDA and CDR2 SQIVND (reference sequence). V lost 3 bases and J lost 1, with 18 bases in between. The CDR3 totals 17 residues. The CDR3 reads CASSMGGGRTRNTEAFF. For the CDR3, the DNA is TGTGCCAGTAGTATGGGCGGGGGGCGGACCAGGAACACTGAAGCTTTCTTT.

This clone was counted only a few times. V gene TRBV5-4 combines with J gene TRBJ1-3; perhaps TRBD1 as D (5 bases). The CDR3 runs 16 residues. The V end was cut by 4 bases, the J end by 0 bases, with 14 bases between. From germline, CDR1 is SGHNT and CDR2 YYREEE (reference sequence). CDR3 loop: CASSQRGLHSGNTIYF. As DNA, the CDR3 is TGTGCCAGCAGCCAAAGGGGACTACACTCTGGAAACACCATATATTTT.

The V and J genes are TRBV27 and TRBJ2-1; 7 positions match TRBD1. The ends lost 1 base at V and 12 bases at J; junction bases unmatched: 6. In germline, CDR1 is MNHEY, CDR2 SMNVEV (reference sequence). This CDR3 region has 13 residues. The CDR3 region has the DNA TGTGCCAGCAGTTTATATCGACAGGGTCGGCAGTTCTTC. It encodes CASSLYRQGRQFF.

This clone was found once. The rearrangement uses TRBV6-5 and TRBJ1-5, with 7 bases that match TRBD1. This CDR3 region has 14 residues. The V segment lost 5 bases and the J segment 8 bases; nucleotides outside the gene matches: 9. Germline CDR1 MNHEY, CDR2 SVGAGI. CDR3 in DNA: TGTGCCAGCAGTCATCGACAGGGTGAGAAGCCCCAGCATTTT. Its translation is CASSHRQGEKPQHF.

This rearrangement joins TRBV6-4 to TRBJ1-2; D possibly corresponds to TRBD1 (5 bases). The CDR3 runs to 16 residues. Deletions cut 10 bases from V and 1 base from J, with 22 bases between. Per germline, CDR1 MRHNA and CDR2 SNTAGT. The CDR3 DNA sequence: TGTGCCACTGTTACGGGGGAGGGGTCGGGTAACTATGGCTACACCTTC. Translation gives CATVTGEGSGNYGYTF.

DNA of the CDR3: TGTGCCAGCAGCCAAGAAACAGGAGAGAATTTCAATGAGCAGTTCTTC. Amino acids: CASSQETGENFNEQFF. The chain combines TRBV4-2 with TRBJ2-1, with a tentative D call TRBD1 (5 bases). The CDR3 has 16 amino acids. V lost 0 bases, J lost 6 bases, and 15 bases lay in between. Germline V lookup: CDR1 LGHNA, CDR2 YNFKEQ.

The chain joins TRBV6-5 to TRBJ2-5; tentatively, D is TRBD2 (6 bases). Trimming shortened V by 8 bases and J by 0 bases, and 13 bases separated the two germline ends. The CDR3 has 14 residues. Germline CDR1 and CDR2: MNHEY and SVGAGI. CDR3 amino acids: CASRPRGYQETQYF. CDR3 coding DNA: TGTGCCAGCCGTCCACGGGGGTACCAAGAGACCCAGTACTTC.

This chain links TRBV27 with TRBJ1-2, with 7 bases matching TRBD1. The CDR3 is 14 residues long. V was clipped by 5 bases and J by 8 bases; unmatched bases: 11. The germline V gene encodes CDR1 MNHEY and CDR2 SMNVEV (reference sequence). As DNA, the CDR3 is TGTGCCAGCAGTCTCCAGGGGGGAACACGCGGCTACACCTTC. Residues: CASSLQGGTRGYTF.

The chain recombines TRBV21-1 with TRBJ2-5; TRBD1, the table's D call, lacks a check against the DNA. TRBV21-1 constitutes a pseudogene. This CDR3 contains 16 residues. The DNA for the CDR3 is TGTGCCAGCAGCCGACCGGGACAAGTATTCCAAGAGACCCAGTACTTC. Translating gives CASSRPGQVFQETQYF.

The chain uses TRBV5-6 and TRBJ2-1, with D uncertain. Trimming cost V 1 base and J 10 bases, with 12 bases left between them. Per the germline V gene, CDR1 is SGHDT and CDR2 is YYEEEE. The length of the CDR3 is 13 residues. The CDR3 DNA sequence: TGTGCCAGCAGCTTGCCAACTATGGACGAGCAGTTCTTC. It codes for CASSLPTMDEQFF. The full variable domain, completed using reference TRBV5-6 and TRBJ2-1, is DAGVTQSPTHLIKTRGQQVTLRCSPKSGHDTVSWYQQALGQGPQFIFQYYEEEERQRGNFPDRFSGHQFPNYSSELNVNALLLGDSALYLCASSLPTMDEQFFGPGTRLTVL.

As DNA, the CDR3 is TGCGCCAGCAGGCCTGGGTCCTCCCAAGGGACTGAAGCTTTCTTT. Its protein product is CASRPGSSQGTEAFF. The rearrangement joins TRBV23-1 to TRBJ1-1, with D unresolved. TRBV23-1 is known as an ORF, though its function is uncertain. V was shortened by 6 bases and J by 5 bases, with 19 bases between the two germline ends. CDR3 length: 15 residues.

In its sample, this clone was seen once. The CDR3 coding sequence is TGTGCCAGCAGCGTAAAAGCTAGCGGGCGAGGAGTTAGGACCGGGGAGCTGTTTTTT. Translation: CASSVKASGRGVRTGELFF. The chain links TRBV9 to TRBJ2-2; TRBD2 agrees at 8 bases. Germline CDR1 reads SGDLS; CDR2 reads YYNGEE. This CDR3 region has 19 residues. Unmatched junction bases numbered 16, after V lost 1 base and J lost 5 bases.

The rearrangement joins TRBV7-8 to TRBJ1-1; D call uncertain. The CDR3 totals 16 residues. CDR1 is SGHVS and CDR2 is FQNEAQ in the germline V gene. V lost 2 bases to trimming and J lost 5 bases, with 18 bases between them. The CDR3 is CASSLISRGGRTEAFF. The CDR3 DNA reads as TGTGCCAGCAGCTTAATTAGTCGGGGTGGGAGGACTGAAGCTTTCTTT.

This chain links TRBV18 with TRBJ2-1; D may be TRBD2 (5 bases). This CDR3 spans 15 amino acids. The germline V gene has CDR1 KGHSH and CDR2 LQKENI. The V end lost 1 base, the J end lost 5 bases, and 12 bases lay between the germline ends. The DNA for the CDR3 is TGTGCCAGCTCACCACTAGCTCTGACTAACAATGAGCAGTTCTTC. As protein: CASSPLALTNNEQFF.

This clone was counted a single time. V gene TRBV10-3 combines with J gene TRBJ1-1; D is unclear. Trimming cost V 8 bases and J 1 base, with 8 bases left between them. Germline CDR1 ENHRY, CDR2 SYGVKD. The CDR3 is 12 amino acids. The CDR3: CAIGGPNTEAFF. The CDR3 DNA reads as TGTGCCATCGGCGGACCGAACACTGAAGCTTTCTTT.

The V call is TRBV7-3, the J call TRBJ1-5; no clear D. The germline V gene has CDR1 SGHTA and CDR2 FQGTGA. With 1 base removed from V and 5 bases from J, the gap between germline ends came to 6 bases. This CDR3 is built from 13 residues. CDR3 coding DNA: TGTGCCAGCAGCTTAAACTCCGATCAGCCCCAGCATTTT. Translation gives CASSLNSDQPQHF.

The CDR3 spells CASSTRQGAGNTIYF. In nucleotides, the CDR3 is TGTGCCAGCTCAACGCGACAGGGGGCCGGAAACACCATATATTTT. This rearrangement joins TRBV18 to TRBJ1-3; TRBD1 aligns across 10 bases. This CDR3 is built from 15 residues. Unmatched junction bases numbered 5, after V lost 5 bases and J lost 4 bases. CDR1 and CDR2 (germline): KGHSH, LQKENI.

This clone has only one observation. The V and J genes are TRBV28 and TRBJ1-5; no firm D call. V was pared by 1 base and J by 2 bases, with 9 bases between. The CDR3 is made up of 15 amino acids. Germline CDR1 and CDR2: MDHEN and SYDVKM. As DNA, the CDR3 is TGTGCCAGCAGTTTATATGGGAGTGGCAATCAGCCCCAGCATTTT. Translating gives CASSLYGSGNQPQHF.